This T cell receptor beta chain appears in the sequencing data of a study of T cells in Graves' hyperthyroidism and ophthalmopathy. The CDR3 sequence is 15 residues long. Trimming removed 4 bases from V and 5 bases from J, with 16 bases in between. CDR1 LNHDA and CDR2 SQIVND come from the germline V gene (reference sequence). Study-wide findings and caveats: Model-based prediction identified ophthalmopathy a median 6.5 months prior to its onset.

This clonotype has only a few counts. The antigen is undetermined. RNA transcripts gave rise to amplified TCR beta CDR3 regions. The primer set for the first-round RT-PCR of the TCR CDR3 was HTBI. TCRdb ran MiXCR on the multiplex PCR reads and lists one entry per CDR3 protein. Of 500,000 to 700,000 distinct CDR3 sequences listed, over 15% are singletons. Graves' hyperthyroidism was deemed stable given no ophthalmopathy progression within 18 months. Sequences were obtained from blood. The sequence was obtained from a woman aged 18-29 years with Graves' hyperthyroidism. The chain has TRBV19 and TRBJ2-3, with D perhaps given as TRBD1 or TRBD2 (5 bases each). The DNA of the CDR3 is TGTGCCAGTAGTAGCCGGGACGGCCCTAAAGATACGCAGTATTTT. Amino acids: CASSSRDGPKDTQYF.